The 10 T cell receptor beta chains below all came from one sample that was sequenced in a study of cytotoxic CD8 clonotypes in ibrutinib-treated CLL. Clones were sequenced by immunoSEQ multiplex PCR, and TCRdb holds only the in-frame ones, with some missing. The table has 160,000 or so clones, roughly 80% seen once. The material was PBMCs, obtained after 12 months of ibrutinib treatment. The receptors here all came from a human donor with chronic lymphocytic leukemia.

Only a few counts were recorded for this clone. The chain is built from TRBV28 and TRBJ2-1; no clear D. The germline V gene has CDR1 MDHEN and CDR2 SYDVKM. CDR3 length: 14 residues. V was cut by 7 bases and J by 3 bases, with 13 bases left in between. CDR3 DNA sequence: TGTGCCAGCACTGCTCGTAGGCTCTACAATGAGCAGTTCTTC. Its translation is CASTARRLYNEQFF.

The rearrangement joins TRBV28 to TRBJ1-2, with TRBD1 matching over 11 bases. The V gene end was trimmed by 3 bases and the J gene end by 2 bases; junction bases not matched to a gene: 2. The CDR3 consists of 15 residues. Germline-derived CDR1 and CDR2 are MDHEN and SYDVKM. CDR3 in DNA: TGTGCCAGCAGTTTTTGGACAGGGGGCAACTATGGCTACACCTTC. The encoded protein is CASSFWTGGNYGYTF.

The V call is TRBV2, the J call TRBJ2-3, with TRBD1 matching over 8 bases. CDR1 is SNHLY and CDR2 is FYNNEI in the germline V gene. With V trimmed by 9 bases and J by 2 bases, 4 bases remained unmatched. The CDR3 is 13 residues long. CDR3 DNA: TGTGCCAGGCAGGGGGCTGCCACAGATACGCAGTATTTT. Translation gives CARQGAATDTQYF.

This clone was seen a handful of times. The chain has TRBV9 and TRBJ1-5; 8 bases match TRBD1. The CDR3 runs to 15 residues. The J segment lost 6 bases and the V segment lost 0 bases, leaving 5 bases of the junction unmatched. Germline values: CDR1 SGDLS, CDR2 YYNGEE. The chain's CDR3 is CASSVGQGLGQPQHF. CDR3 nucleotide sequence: TGTGCCAGCAGCGTAGGACAGGGGTTAGGTCAGCCCCAGCATTTT.

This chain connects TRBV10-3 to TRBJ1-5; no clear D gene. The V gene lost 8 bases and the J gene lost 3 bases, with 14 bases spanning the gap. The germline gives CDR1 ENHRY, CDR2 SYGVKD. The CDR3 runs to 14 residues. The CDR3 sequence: CAISVDGVNQPQHF. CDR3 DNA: TGTGCCATCTCGGTCGATGGAGTCAATCAGCCCCAGCATTTT.

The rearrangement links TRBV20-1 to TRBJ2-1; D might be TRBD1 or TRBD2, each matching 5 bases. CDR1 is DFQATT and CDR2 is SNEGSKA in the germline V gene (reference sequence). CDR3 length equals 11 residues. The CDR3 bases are TGCAGCGCCCCGGGGACCGCAGAGCAGTTCTTC. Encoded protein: CSAPGTAEQFF.

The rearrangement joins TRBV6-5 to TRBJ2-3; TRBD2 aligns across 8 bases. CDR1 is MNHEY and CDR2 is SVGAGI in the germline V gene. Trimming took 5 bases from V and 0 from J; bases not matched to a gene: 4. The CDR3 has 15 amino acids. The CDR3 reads CASSQSGSSTDTQYF. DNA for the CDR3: TGTGCCAGCAGTCAAAGCGGGAGTAGCACAGATACGCAGTATTTT.

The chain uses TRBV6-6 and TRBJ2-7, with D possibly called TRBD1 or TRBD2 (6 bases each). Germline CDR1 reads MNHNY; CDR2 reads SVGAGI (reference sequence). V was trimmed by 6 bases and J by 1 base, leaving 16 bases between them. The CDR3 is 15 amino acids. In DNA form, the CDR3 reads TGTGCCAGCAGGCCGGCACAGGGAGGATCCTACGAGCAGTACTTC. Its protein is CASRPAQGGSYEQYF.

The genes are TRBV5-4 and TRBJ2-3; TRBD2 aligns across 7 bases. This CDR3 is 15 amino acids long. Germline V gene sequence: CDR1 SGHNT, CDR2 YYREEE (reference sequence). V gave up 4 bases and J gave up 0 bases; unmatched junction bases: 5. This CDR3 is CASSLGGSSTDTQYF. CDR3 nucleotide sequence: TGTGCCAGCAGCCTCGGCGGGAGCAGCACAGATACGCAGTATTTT. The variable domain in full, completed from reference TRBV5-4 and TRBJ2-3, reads ETGVTQSPTHLIKTRGQQVTLRCSSQSGHNTVSWYQQALGQGPQFIFQYYREEENGRGNFPPRFSGLQFPNYSSELNVNALELDDSALYLCASSLGGSSTDTQYFGPGTRLTVL.

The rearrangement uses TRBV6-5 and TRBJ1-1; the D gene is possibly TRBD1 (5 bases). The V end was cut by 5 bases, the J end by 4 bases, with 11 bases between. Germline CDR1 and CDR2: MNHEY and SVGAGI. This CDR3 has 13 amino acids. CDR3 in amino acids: CASSRGGTTEAFF. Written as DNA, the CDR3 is TGTGCCAGCAGTCGCGGAGGGACCACTGAAGCTTTCTTT.